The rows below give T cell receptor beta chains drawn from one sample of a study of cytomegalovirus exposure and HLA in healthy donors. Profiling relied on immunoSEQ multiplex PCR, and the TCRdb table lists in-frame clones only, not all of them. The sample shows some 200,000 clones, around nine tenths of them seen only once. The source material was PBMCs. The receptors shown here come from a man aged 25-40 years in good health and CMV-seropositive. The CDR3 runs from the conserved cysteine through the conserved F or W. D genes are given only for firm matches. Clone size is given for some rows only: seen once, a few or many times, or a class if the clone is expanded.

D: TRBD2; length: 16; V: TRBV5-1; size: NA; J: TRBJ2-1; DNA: TGCGCCAGCAGCCGATCTAGCGGTCCAAGGGGCGATGAGCAGTTCTTC; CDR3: CASSRSSGPRGDEQFF
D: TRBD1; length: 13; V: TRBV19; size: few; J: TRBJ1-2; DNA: TGTGCCAGTAGTATCCTGGACAGGTATGGCTACACCTTC; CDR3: CASSILDRYGYTF
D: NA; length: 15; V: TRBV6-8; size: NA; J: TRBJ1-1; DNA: TGTGCCAGCACCCCCCAGGGCGGAGAGCGCACTGAAGCTTTCTTT; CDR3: CASTPQGGERTEAFF
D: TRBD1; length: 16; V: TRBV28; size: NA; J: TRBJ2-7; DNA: TGTGCCAGCAGTTTTCCGGACAGGGGATACAACTACGAGCAGTACTTC; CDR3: CASSFPDRGYNYEQYF
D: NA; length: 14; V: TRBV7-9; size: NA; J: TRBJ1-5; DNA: TGTGCCAGCAGCTTGGGAGAATCCTACCAGCCCCAGCATTTT; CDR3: CASSLGESYQPQHF
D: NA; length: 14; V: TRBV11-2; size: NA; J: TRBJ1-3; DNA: TGTGCCAGCAGCTCAGGGTTGTCAGGAAACACCATATATTTT; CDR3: CASSSGLSGNTIYF
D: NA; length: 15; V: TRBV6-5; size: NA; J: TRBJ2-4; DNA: TGTGCCAGCAGTTACTCCCTGACAGGCTCCCGGGGTCAGTACTTC; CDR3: CASSYSLTGSRGQYF
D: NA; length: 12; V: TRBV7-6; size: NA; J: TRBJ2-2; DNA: TGTGCCAGCAGATATAACACCGGGGAGCTGTTTTTT; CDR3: CASRYNTGELFF
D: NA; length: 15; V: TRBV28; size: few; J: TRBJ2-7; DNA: TGTGCCAGCAGTTTTCGGCAGGGCCGCACCTACGAGCAGTACTTC; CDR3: CASSFRQGRTYEQYF
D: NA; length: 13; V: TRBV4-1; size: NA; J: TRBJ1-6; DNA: TGCGCCAGCAGCCAAGGTCAGGGGACACCCCTCCACTTT; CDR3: CASSQGQGTPLHF
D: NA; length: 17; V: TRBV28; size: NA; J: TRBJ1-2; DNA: TGTGCCAGCAGTACACCGGCCCAGGGAGGGGGATGGGGTGGCTACACCTTC; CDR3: CASSTPAQGGGWGGYTF
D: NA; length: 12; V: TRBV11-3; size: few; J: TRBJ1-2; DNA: TGTGCCACCGCCTCGGGCTCCTATGGCTACACCTTC; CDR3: CATASGSYGYTF
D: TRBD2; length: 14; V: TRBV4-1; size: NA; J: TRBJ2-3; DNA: TGCGCCTCCCGGACTAGCGGGGGGGGGTCTACGCAGTATTTT; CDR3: CASRTSGGGSTQYF
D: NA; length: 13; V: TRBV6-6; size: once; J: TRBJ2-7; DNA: TGTGCCAGCCGCCGGACAGTGCACTACGAGCAGTACTTC; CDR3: CASRRTVHYEQYF
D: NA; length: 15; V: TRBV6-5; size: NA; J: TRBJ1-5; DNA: TGTGCCAGCAGTTACTCTGCAGGCTCAGGACAGCCCCAGCATTTT; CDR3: CASSYSAGSGQPQHF
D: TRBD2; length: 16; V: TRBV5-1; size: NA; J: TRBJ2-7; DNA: TGCGCCAGCAGCCCGGGGAGGGGAGGGCCTTCCTACGAGCAGTACTTC; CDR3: CASSPGRGGPSYEQYF
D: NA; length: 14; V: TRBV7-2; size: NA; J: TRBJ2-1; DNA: TGTGCCAGCAGCTTAGCGTTCACAGGGAATGAGCAGTTCTTC; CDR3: CASSLAFTGNEQFF